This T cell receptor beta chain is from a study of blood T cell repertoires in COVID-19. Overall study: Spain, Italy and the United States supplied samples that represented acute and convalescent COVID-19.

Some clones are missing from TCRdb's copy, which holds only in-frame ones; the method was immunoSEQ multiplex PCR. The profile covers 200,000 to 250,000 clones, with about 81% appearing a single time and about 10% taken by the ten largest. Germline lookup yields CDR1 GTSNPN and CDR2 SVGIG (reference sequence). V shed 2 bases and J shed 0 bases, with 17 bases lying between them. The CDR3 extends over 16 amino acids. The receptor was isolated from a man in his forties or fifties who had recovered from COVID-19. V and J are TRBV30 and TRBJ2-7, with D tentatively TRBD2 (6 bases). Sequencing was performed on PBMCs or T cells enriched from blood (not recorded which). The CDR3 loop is CAWSPLGGLISYEQYF. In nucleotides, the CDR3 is TGTGCCTGGAGTCCTCTTGGGGGACTGATCTCCTACGAGCAGTACTTC.